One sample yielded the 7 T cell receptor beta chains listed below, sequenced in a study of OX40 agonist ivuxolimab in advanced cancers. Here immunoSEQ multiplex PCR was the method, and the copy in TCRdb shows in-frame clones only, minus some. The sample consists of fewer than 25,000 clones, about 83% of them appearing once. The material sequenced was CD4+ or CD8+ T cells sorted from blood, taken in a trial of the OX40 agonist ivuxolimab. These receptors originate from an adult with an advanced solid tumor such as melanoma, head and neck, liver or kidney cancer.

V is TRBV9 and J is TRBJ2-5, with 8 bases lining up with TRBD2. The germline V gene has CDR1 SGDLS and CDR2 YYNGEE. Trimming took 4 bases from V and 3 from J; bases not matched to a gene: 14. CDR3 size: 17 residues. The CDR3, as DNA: TGTGCCAGCAGCCCCGGGGGGGGGCTTATCCTTGAAGAGACCCAGTACTTC. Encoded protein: CASSPGGGLILEETQYF. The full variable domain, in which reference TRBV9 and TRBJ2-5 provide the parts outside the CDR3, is DSGVTQTPKHLITATGQRVTLRCSPRSGDLSVYWYQQSLDQGLQFLIQYYNGEERAKGNILERFSAQQFPDLHSELNLSSLELGDSALYFCASSPGGGLILEETQYFGPGTRLLVL.

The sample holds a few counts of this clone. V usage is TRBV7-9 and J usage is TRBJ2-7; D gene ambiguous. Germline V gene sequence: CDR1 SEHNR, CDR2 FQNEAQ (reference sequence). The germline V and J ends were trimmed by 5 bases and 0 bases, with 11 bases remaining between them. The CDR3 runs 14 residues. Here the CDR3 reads CASSRGRFSYEQYF. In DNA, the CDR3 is TGTGCCAGCAGCCGAGGACGGTTCTCCTACGAGCAGTACTTC.

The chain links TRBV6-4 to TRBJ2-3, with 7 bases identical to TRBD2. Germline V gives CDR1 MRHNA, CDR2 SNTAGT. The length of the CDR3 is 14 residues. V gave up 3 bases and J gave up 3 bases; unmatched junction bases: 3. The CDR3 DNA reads TGTGCCAGCAGTGAGGCGGGGGAAACAGATACGCAGTATTTT. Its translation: CASSEAGETDTQYF.

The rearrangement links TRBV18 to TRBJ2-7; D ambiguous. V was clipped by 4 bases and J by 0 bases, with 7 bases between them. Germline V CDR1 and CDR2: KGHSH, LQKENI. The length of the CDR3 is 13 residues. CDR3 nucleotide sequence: TGTGCCAGCTCACTCGTTAGCTCCTACGAGCAGTACTTC. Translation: CASSLVSSYEQYF. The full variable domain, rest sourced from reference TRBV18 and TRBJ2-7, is NAGVMQNPRHLVRRRGQEARLRCSPMKGHSHVYWYRQLPEEGLKFMVYLQKENIIDESGMPKERFSAEFPKEGPSILRIQQVVRGDSAAYFCASSLVSSYEQYFGPGTRLTVT.

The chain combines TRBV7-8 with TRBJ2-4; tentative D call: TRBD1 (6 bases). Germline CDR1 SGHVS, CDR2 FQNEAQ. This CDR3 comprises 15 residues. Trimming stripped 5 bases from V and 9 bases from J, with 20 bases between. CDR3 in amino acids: CASSPSNRVYGIQYF. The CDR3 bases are TGTGCCAGCAGCCCCTCGAACAGGGTCTATGGCATTCAGTACTTC.

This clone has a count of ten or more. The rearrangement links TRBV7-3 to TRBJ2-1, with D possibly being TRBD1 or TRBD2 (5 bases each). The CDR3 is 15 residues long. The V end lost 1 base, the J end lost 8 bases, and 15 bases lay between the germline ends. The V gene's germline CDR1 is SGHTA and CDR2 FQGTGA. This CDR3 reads CASSLIGAGGDEQFF. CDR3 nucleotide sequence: TGTGCCAGCAGCTTAATCGGGGCCGGTGGCGATGAGCAGTTCTTC.

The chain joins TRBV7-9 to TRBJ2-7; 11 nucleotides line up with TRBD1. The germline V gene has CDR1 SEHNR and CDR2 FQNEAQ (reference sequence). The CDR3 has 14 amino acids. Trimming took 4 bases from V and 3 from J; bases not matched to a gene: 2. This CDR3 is CASSSGTGGYEQYF. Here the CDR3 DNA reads TGTGCCAGCAGCTCCGGGACAGGGGGCTACGAGCAGTACTTC.